The entry below gives a single T cell receptor beta chain sequence along with its context. A much larger clone lies a single base off, so this may be a read error. This CDR3 is 12 amino acids long. Trimming at V came to 6 bases and at J to 7 bases, leaving 9 bases not matched to a gene. From germline, CDR1 is DFQATT and CDR2 SNEGSKA (reference sequence). Amplification of the TCR beta CDR3 regions used RNA transcripts (as template). Following a first-round RT-PCR that used HTBI primers, a second-round multiplex PCR was carried out. TCRdb used MiXCR to reprocess the multiplex PCR reads, holding one entry per CDR3 protein. The table includes 200,000 to 250,000 distinct CDR3 sequences, 20% to 25% detected once. This record belongs to a study of Graves' ophthalmopathy and Graves' hyperthyroidism.

The source is a woman aged 45-60 years with Graves' ophthalmopathy. The chain is built from TRBV20-1 and TRBJ2-7; 7 nucleotides line up with TRBD1. What was sequenced was peripheral blood. The CDR3 DNA reads as TGCAGTGCCATCGACAGGGCACGGGAGCAGTACTTC. Translating it yields CSAIDRAREQYF.